Shown below are 20 T cell receptor beta chains from a single sample sequenced in a study of T cell repertoires in cytomegalovirus infection. TCRdb reanalysed the reads using MiXCR and keeps one entry per CDR3 protein. The data contain around 320,000 distinct CDR3 sequences, more than 9% of them singletons. Input material: PBMCs. These receptors were collected from a human donor in good health (CMV status not recorded). Some clones in this sample may be carry-over from other donors' samples.

About this clonotype: Possible read error: a much larger clone is one base away. The conserved final phenylalanine or tryptophan is absent from the CDR3, which likely points to a read error. The chain uses TRBV6-2 or TRBV6-3 and TRBJ2-1; D call uncertain. The germline V gene has CDR1 MNHEY and CDR2 SVGEGT. Trimming removed 5 bases at V and 0 bases at J, with 17 bases between. CDR3 length equals 17 residues. In nucleotides, the CDR3 is TGTGCCAGCAGTGCGAGTCGGCGGAAGAGCTCCTACAATGAGCAGTTCTAC. Translating gives CASSASRRKSSYNEQFY.

The chain uses TRBV7-9 and TRBJ1-1; weak D call: TRBD1 (5 bases). Germline V gene lookup returns CDR1 SEHNR and CDR2 FQNEAQ (reference sequence). The CDR3 runs 15 residues. The V and J ends lost 1 base and 7 bases respectively, with 16 bases between them. DNA for the CDR3: TGTGCCAGCAGCTTAGGAAGCAGGGCCGAGGGTGAAGCTTTCTTT. Its protein product is CASSLGSRAEGEAFF.

This clonotype was picked up many times. The V and J genes are TRBV6-5 and TRBJ1-1, with D possibly being TRBD1 (6 bases). This CDR3 contains 14 residues. Deletions cut 2 bases from V and 1 base from J, with 8 bases between. Germline loops: CDR1 MNHEY, CDR2 SVGAGI. The CDR3 DNA reads TGTGCCAGCAGTTACGGGACAAGGAACACTGAAGCTTTCTTT. Its protein is CASSYGTRNTEAFF.

The chain links TRBV6-2 or TRBV6-3 to TRBJ2-1; TRBD2 agrees at 7 bases. Germline V lookup: CDR1 MNHEY, CDR2 SVGEGT. Trimming removed 2 bases from V and 10 bases from J; junction bases left unmatched: 5. The CDR3 consists of 13 residues. The CDR3 here is CASSYTGTTEQFF. The DNA for the CDR3 is TGTGCCAGCAGTTACACCGGGACTACAGAGCAGTTCTTC.

This clonotype came up a few times. The chain employs TRBV7-2 and TRBJ2-2, with TRBD1 identical over 10 bases. Trimming cost V 10 bases and J 0 bases; bases outside gene matches: 14. This CDR3 has 18 amino acids. The germline V gene has CDR1 SGHTA and CDR2 FQGNSA. In nucleotides, the CDR3 is TGTGCCACCTCGGACAGGGGGATCCAATACGCGAACACCGGGGAGCTGTTTTTT. This translates into CATSDRGIQYANTGELFF.

There are many counts of this clonotype. V is TRBV7-2 and J is TRBJ2-7, with a weak D call TRBD1 (5 bases). V was trimmed by 2 bases and J by 6 bases, leaving 8 bases between them. The CDR3 runs 12 residues. The germline CDR1 and CDR2 sequences are SGHTA and FQGNSA. CDR3 amino acids: CASSLQGLEQYF. CDR3 coding DNA: TGTGCCAGCAGCTTACAGGGTCTCGAGCAGTACTTC.

This clonotype was found many times. The V gene is TRBV28, the J gene TRBJ2-7; 9 positions agree with TRBD2. The CDR3 length is 14 residues. Germline V gene lookup returns CDR1 MDHEN and CDR2 SYDVKM. V gave up 6 bases and J gave up 3 bases; unmatched junction bases: 6. The DNA of the CDR3 is TGTGCCAGCAGCCTAGCGGGAATTGTCTACGAGCAGTACTTC. This translates into CASSLAGIVYEQYF.

This clonotype came up many times. This chain connects TRBV7-4 to TRBJ2-4; 9 bases match TRBD1. The CDR3 is 19 residues long. Germline V gene data show CDR1 as SGHVT and CDR2 as SQSDAQ. V dropped 0 bases and J dropped 1; count of bases not matched to a gene: 10. This chain's CDR3 is CASSLAGTGKERAKNIQYF. DNA for the CDR3: TGTGCCAGCAGCTTAGCCGGGACAGGGAAGGAGAGGGCCAAAAACATTCAGTACTTC.

The sample holds many counts of this clonotype. The chain combines TRBV7-2 with TRBJ2-2, with 7 bases matching TRBD1. With 7 bases clipped from V and 4 bases from J, the junction kept 9 bases outside the gene matches. This CDR3 comprises 15 residues. The germline V gene encodes CDR1 SGHTA and CDR2 FQGNSA. The CDR3 DNA sequence: TGTGCCAGCACCCAGAGGACAGGTGGCACCGGGGAGCTGTTTTTT. Its protein is CASTQRTGGTGELFF.

Only a few counts were recorded for this clonotype. CDR3 nucleotides: TGTGCCAGCAAAACGGGAGGAATTAACACTGAAGCTTTCTTT. Translated: CASKTGGINTEAFF. This chain connects TRBV6-8 to TRBJ1-1; no reliable D call. CDR1 is MNHGY, CDR2 SAAAGT, per germline. The V end lost 7 bases, the J end lost 2 bases, and 14 bases lay between the germline ends. This CDR3 spans 14 amino acids.

At least ten counts were recorded for this clonotype. The genes are TRBV20-1 and TRBJ1-4, with TRBD1 as a possible D gene (6 bases). V dropped 0 bases and J dropped 5 bases, with 13 bases sitting between them. The CDR3 is made up of 15 amino acids. Germline V gene lookup returns CDR1 DFQATT and CDR2 SNEGSKA (reference sequence). CDR3 sequence: CSARDLDRQNEKLFF. The CDR3 DNA is TGCAGTGCTAGAGATCTAGACAGGCAGAATGAAAAACTGTTTTTT.

In its sample, this clonotype was seen many times. V is TRBV7-2 and J is TRBJ1-6, with TRBD1 matching over 7 bases. CDR3 length equals 15 residues. V shed 3 bases and J 4 bases; nucleotides not matched to a gene: 3. Germline V CDR1 and CDR2: SGHTA, FQGNSA. This CDR3 reads CASSLGQSYNSPLHF. The DNA of the CDR3 is TGTGCCAGCAGCTTGGGACAGTCTTATAATTCACCCCTCCACTTT.

The chain combines TRBV7-8 with TRBJ2-5; possibly TRBD2 for D (6 bases). The germline V and J ends were trimmed by 5 bases and 0 bases, with 16 bases remaining between them. From germline, CDR1 is SGHVS and CDR2 FQNEAQ. The CDR3 spans 16 residues. This CDR3 is CASSPRRPGDQETQYF. CDR3 DNA: TGTGCCAGCAGCCCCCGTAGGCCGGGAGACCAAGAGACCCAGTACTTC.

This clonotype appeared many times. This chain links TRBV27 with TRBJ2-7; 7 bases align to TRBD1. The CDR3 covers 12 residues. CDR1 is MNHEY, CDR2 SMNVEV, per germline (reference sequence). Trimming removed 6 bases from V and 9 bases from J; junction bases left unmatched: 8. CDR3 nucleotides: TGTGCCAGCAGAGACAGGGCTTTTGGGCAGTACTTC. Translation gives CASRDRAFGQYF.

This clonotype was detected ten times or more. This chain links TRBV7-8 with TRBJ1-1; TRBD1 agrees at 8 bases. Trimming at V came to 5 bases and at J to 5 bases, leaving 4 bases not matched to a gene. The CDR3 has 13 residues. Germline-derived CDR1 and CDR2 are SGHVS and FQNEAQ. As DNA, the CDR3 is TGTGCCAGCAGCGCCGACAGGGGTACTGAAGCTTTCTTT. Translating it yields CASSADRGTEAFF.

In this sample, this clonotype turned up a few times. V and J are TRBV12-3 or TRBV12-4 and TRBJ1-2, with D tentatively TRBD1 (6 bases). The CDR3 sequence is 12 residues long. The V end was cut by 7 bases, the J end by 8 bases, with 14 bases between. The CDR3 DNA reads TGTGCCAGCACCGTGGACAGCGCGGGCTACACCTTC. Translating gives CASTVDSAGYTF.

V gene TRBV7-2 combines with J gene TRBJ2-1; either TRBD1 or TRBD2 may fit D (5 bases each). V gave up 4 bases and J gave up 2 bases, with 9 bases separating them. The CDR3 length is 14 residues. Germline-derived CDR1 and CDR2 are SGHTA and FQGNSA. CDR3 amino acids: CASSSGRPYNEQFF. The CDR3 coding sequence is TGTGCCAGCAGCTCGGGACGACCCTACAATGAGCAGTTCTTC.

This clonotype has only a few counts. The CDR3 protein is CASSQKLVTYEQYF. The DNA of the CDR3 is TGTGCCAGCAGCCAAAAACTAGTCACCTACGAGCAGTACTTC. V usage is TRBV4-2 and J usage is TRBJ2-7; D is possibly TRBD2 (5 bases). V was trimmed by 2 bases and J by 2 bases, leaving 10 bases between them. Per germline, CDR1 LGHNA and CDR2 YNFKEQ. The length of the CDR3 is 14 residues.

This clonotype was recorded at least ten times. This chain joins TRBV28 and TRBJ2-1; D call uncertain. Germline CDR1 MDHEN, CDR2 SYDVKM. This CDR3 contains 10 residues. V was shortened by 10 bases and J by 8 bases, with 9 bases between the two germline ends. DNA of the CDR3: TGTGCCATCCAAGGCGATGAGCAGTTCTTC. Protein: CAIQGDEQFF.

This clonotype was found a few times. V usage is TRBV6-8 and J usage is TRBJ2-1, with D uncertain. CDR1 and CDR2 (germline): MNHGY, SAAAGT. The V end lost 0 bases, the J end lost 6 bases, and 18 bases lay between the germline ends. The length of the CDR3 is 17 residues. CDR3 sequence reads: CASSYSFGDDLFNEQFF. The CDR3 nucleotides read TGTGCCAGCAGTTACTCGTTCGGTGACGACCTTTTCAATGAGCAGTTCTTC.